Sequencing of this T cell receptor (beta chain) was carried out in a study of CD4 T cells in relation to SARS-CoV-2 and coronaviruses. Libraries were prepared by immunoSEQ multiplex PCR; TCRdb keeps only in-frame clonotypes and omits some of them. The sample has 35,000 to 40,000 clones, 88% seen once. Trimming removed 4 bases at V and 2 bases at J, with 8 bases between. The CDR3 contains 13 residues. CDR1 and CDR2 from the germline V gene are ENHRY and SYGVKD. The sequencing input was memory CD4+ T cells from PBMCs. The V gene is TRBV10-3, the J gene TRBJ1-2, with D tentatively TRBD1 (6 bases). The sequence was collected from an adult with COVID-19. The CDR3 DNA follows: TGTGCCATCAGTGCGGACAGCAACTATGGCTACACCTTC. Protein sequence: CAISADSNYGYTF.